What follows are 19 T cell receptor beta chains derived from one specimen sequenced in a study of CD8 T cells in Susac syndrome (dated by TCRdb to between 2018 and 2021). Receptor libraries were prepared by the immunoSEQ multiplex PCR assay. RNA was extracted using the RNeasy kit, and about 0.5 to 1 microgram was reverse transcribed with random hexamers. TCRdb reprocessed the public reads (quality trimming at Q25 with fastp, clone calling with MiXCR) and kept in-frame beta chains. Entries that share a CDR3 protein sequence are merged under the most common genes and DNA. Present in this sample are some 52,000 distinct CDR3 sequences, just over 90% of which were seen just once. The leading ten clones occupy about 0.51% of the sample. Sequencing was done on a sample of CD8+ T cells from PBMCs. The receptors come from a human donor with multiple sclerosis.

The chain uses TRBV9 and TRBJ2-2, with a possible D match to TRBD1 (6 bases). The CDR3 length is 13 residues. V dropped 4 bases and J dropped 6 bases, with 10 bases sitting between them. Germline values: CDR1 SGDLS, CDR2 YYNGEE. DNA for the CDR3: TGTGCCAGCAGCACCAGGGGACCCGGGGAGCTGTTTTTT. Its protein product is CASSTRGPGELFF.

This sequence joins TRBV20-1 and TRBJ1-5, with no clear D. This CDR3 has 12 amino acids. CDR1 and CDR2 (germline): DFQATT, SNEGSKA (reference sequence). V was trimmed by 5 bases and J by 7 bases, leaving 12 bases between them. CDR3: CSASRSGQPQHF. In DNA, the CDR3 is TGCAGTGCTTCGCGCTCAGGCCAGCCCCAGCATTTT.

V gene TRBV5-1 combines with J gene TRBJ2-7; D is perhaps TRBD2 (5 bases). Germline assignment: CDR1 SGHRS and CDR2 YFSETQ. V was clipped by 0 bases and J by 5 bases, with 6 bases between them. The CDR3 sequence is 12 residues long. CDR3 loop: CASSLAGDEQYF. The CDR3 coding sequence is TGCGCCAGCAGCTTGGCCGGGGACGAGCAGTACTTC.

The rearrangement uses TRBV20-1 and TRBJ1-2; 7 bases match TRBD1. From germline, CDR1 is DFQATT and CDR2 SNEGSKA (reference sequence). This CDR3 has 11 residues. The ends lost 6 bases at V and 8 bases at J; junction bases unmatched: 6. CDR3 sequence (DNA): TGCAGTGCCCCCAGGGGGGACGGCTACACCTTC. Amino acids: CSAPRGDGYTF.

This sequence joins TRBV4-3 and TRBJ2-7; D not certain. Trimming cost V 3 bases and J 7 bases, with 10 bases left between them. The germline CDR1 and CDR2 sequences are LGHNA and YSLEER. CDR3 length equals 12 residues. The CDR3: CASSHLPGEQYF. CDR3 in DNA: TGCGCCAGCAGCCACCTACCCGGGGAGCAGTACTTC.

The rearrangement uses TRBV29-1 and TRBJ2-7, with D possibly being TRBD1 or TRBD2 (5 bases each). Trimming removed 6 bases from V and 0 bases from J, with 12 bases in between. Germline CDR1 SQVTM, CDR2 ANQGSEA. The length of the CDR3 is 13 residues. CDR3 DNA: TGCAGCGTCCCCGGGACGGACTCCTACGAGCAGTACTTC. This translates into CSVPGTDSYEQYF.

The chain employs TRBV20-1 and TRBJ1-1; tentatively, D is TRBD1 (6 bases). Germline assignment: CDR1 DFQATT and CDR2 SNEGSKA (reference sequence). The length of the CDR3 is 13 residues. V was shortened by 3 bases and J by 8 bases, with 16 bases between the two germline ends. The CDR3 here is CSASLGHPLEAFF. The DNA of the CDR3 is TGCAGTGCTAGTCTGGGACATCCTTTAGAAGCTTTCTTT.

J is TRBJ1-5 and V is TRBV9; D not resolved. Deletions cut 2 bases from V and 2 bases from J, with 2 bases between. CDR3 size: 12 residues. Germline assignment: CDR1 SGDLS and CDR2 YYNGEE. For the CDR3, the DNA is TGTGCCAGCAGCGTTGGCAATCAGCCCCAGCATTTT. This encodes CASSVGNQPQHF.

This clonotype has only a few counts. The chain carries TRBV6-2 or TRBV6-3 and TRBJ2-3; D is uncertain. CDR3 length equals 13 residues. Looked up from germline, CDR1 is MNHEY and CDR2 is SVGEGT. Trimming removed 5 bases at V and 3 bases at J, with 9 bases between. The CDR3 DNA reads as TGTGCCAGCAGTCCCCAAGGTACAGATACGCAGTATTTT. It encodes CASSPQGTDTQYF.

This clonotype was recorded once. This chain joins TRBV27 and TRBJ1-2, with 10 bases matching TRBD1. V lost 3 bases to trimming and J lost 6 bases; unmatched junction nucleotides: 1. Germline V gene lookup returns CDR1 MNHEY and CDR2 SMNVEV (reference sequence). The CDR3 sequence is 13 residues long. The CDR3, as DNA: TGTGCCAGCAGTTTCGGACAGGGGGATGGCTACACCTTC. Its translation: CASSFGQGDGYTF.

The V and J genes are TRBV28 and TRBJ2-3; possibly TRBD2 for D (6 bases). The V end lost 4 bases, the J end lost 1 base, and 12 bases lay between the germline ends. The CDR3 consists of 15 residues. CDR1 is MDHEN and CDR2 is SYDVKM in the germline V gene. This CDR3 reads CASSWGGGGTDTQYF. The CDR3, as DNA: TGTGCCAGCAGTTGGGGAGGCGGGGGCACAGATACGCAGTATTTT.

The chain combines TRBV9 with TRBJ1-1; D is unclear. V dropped 0 bases and J dropped 4 bases, with 7 bases sitting between them. Germline lookup yields CDR1 SGDLS and CDR2 YYNGEE. The CDR3 has 13 residues. CDR3 in amino acids: CASSVAAGTEAFF. The CDR3 DNA reads TGTGCCAGCAGCGTAGCTGCCGGCACTGAAGCTTTCTTT.

V is TRBV29-1 and J is TRBJ2-7; tentative D call: TRBD1 (5 bases). The germline gives CDR1 SQVTM, CDR2 ANQGSEA. V was trimmed by 5 bases and J by 2 bases, leaving 10 bases between them. The CDR3 consists of 12 residues. The CDR3 nucleotides read TGCAGCGTTAATACAGGAGCCTACGAGCAGTACTTC. Amino acids: CSVNTGAYEQYF.

In nucleotides, the CDR3 is TGTGCTAGTGGTTTGGGGGGCTACGAGCAGTACTTC. Translation gives CASGLGGYEQYF. The chain joins TRBV12-5 to TRBJ2-7, with D unclear. The CDR3 contains 12 residues. The V end lost 1 base, the J end lost 3 bases, and 4 bases lay between the germline ends. Germline CDR1 and CDR2: LGHNT and FRNRAP.

The V gene is TRBV30, the J gene TRBJ2-1; D could derive from TRBD1 or TRBD2 (5 bases each). The CDR3 consists of 17 residues. Germline CDR1 reads GTSNPN; CDR2 reads SVGIG (reference sequence). The V gene lost 3 bases and the J gene lost 4 bases, with 22 bases spanning the gap. This chain's CDR3 is CAWSDTPGTEIYNEQFF. In nucleotides, the CDR3 is TGTGCCTGGAGCGATACTCCCGGGACCGAAATTTACAATGAGCAGTTCTTC.

This chain connects TRBV5-1 to TRBJ2-3; no reliable D call. This CDR3 is built from 15 residues. Trimming took 6 bases from V and 0 from J, leaving 14 bases between them. In germline, CDR1 is SGHRS, CDR2 YFSETQ. Here the CDR3 reads CASNEEGASTDTQYF. CDR3 DNA: TGCGCCAGCAATGAGGAAGGTGCTAGCACAGATACGCAGTATTTT.

This chain links TRBV6-5 with TRBJ2-5, with D possibly being TRBD1 or TRBD2 (5 bases each). CDR3 length: 13 amino acids. Looked up from germline, CDR1 is MNHEY and CDR2 is SVGAGI. V was shortened by 2 bases and J by 6 bases, with 10 bases between the two germline ends. The CDR3, as DNA: TGTGCCAGCAGTTACGGGCAGGGACAGACCCAGTACTTC. Protein: CASSYGQGQTQYF.

This sequence joins TRBV29-1 and TRBJ1-5, with D possibly matching TRBD1 (6 bases). Trimming removed 3 bases from V and 11 bases from J, with 11 bases in between. CDR3 length: 11 residues. Germline CDR1 is SQVTM and CDR2 is ANQGSEA. The CDR3 DNA reads as TGCAGCGTTGACCAGGGGTCGGCCCAGCATTTT. The encoded protein is CSVDQGSAQHF.

The chain recombines TRBV27 with TRBJ1-1; 7 positions agree with TRBD1. Germline V lookup: CDR1 MNHEY, CDR2 SMNVEV (reference sequence). The V segment lost 2 bases and the J segment 0 bases; nucleotides outside the gene matches: 6. The CDR3 is 16 amino acids. CDR3 bases: TGTGCCAGCAGTTTAGGGGGACAGCCTCTGAACACTGAAGCTTTCTTT. This gives the protein CASSLGGQPLNTEAFF.